Below, 30 T cell receptor beta chains from the same sample are listed, as sequenced in a study of T cells after yellow fever vaccination. TCRdb recomputed calls from the 5' RACE reads with MiXCR, one row per CDR3 protein. Of some 350,000 distinct CDR3 sequences in the sample, approximately 4.2% were seen once. Sequencing was performed on PBMCs, taken 5 days after the yellow fever booster vaccination. These receptors all come from a man aged 18 to 29 who received the YFV17D yellow fever vaccine.

This clonotype was detected a few times. The gene calls are TRBV5-5 and TRBJ1-5; TRBD1 matches 9 bases. J gave up 7 bases and V 4 bases, and 6 bases lay outside the gene matches. Germline CDR1 SGHKS, CDR2 YYEKEE (reference sequence). This CDR3 has 14 residues. CDR3 loop: CASSHDRGEQPQHF. The DNA for the CDR3 is TGTGCCAGCAGCCACGACAGGGGGGAACAGCCCCAGCATTTT.

The gene calls are TRBV19 and TRBJ2-1, with D uncertain. Looked up from germline, CDR1 is LNHDA and CDR2 is SQIVND (reference sequence). The V end was cut by 5 bases, the J end by 0 bases, with 14 bases between. The CDR3 totals 16 residues. CDR3 residues: CASSSPRTSSYNEQFF. For the CDR3, the DNA is TGTGCCAGTAGTTCCCCGAGGACGAGCTCCTACAATGAGCAGTTCTTC.

Ten or more counts support this clonotype. The chain joins TRBV18 to TRBJ1-1; the D gene is possibly TRBD1 (5 bases). Germline V CDR1 and CDR2: KGHSH, LQKENI. CDR3 length: 14 residues. V lost 5 bases and J 10 bases, leaving 20 bases between the germline ends. Here the CDR3 DNA reads TGTGCCAGCTCATCCCTTTCATCCGCCCAGGGAGCTTTCTTT. Protein: CASSSLSSAQGAFF.

This clonotype came up a few times. V and J are TRBV11-2 and TRBJ2-3; the D is unclear. Trimming removed 5 bases at V and 6 bases at J, with 21 bases between. Germline V gene lookup returns CDR1 SGHAT and CDR2 FQNNGV. The CDR3 is 16 amino acids. The CDR3 coding sequence is TGTGCCAGCAGCCCCCAGGTCATACGGCGAGCCGATACGCAGTATTTT. The encoded protein is CASSPQVIRRADTQYF.

The chain carries TRBV7-9 and TRBJ2-5; the D gene is possibly TRBD1 (6 bases). The V end lost 4 bases, the J end lost 0 bases, and 15 bases lay between the germline ends. CDR1 is SEHNR and CDR2 is FQNEAQ in the germline V gene (reference sequence). The CDR3 spans 16 residues. In nucleotides, the CDR3 is TGTGCCAGCAGCTCTCCAAAGGGGACATACCAAGAGACCCAGTACTTC. Its protein is CASSSPKGTYQETQYF.

This clonotype was detected many times. The chain couples TRBV7-2 to TRBJ2-5, with unresolved D. V was clipped by 3 bases and J by 5 bases, with 16 bases between them. This CDR3 contains 15 residues. The germline CDR1 and CDR2 sequences are SGHTA and FQGNSA. CDR3: CASSFRRSHGETQYF. The CDR3 coding sequence is TGTGCCAGCAGCTTCCGACGGTCCCACGGGGAGACCCAGTACTTC.

This clonotype was seen repeatedly, ten times or more. The CDR3 reads CASSVLGVNTDTQYF. The CDR3, as DNA: TGTGCCAGCAGCGTGCTCGGGGTTAACACAGATACGCAGTATTTT. The chain is built from TRBV9 and TRBJ2-3, with D perhaps TRBD2 (5 bases). Germline V lookup: CDR1 SGDLS, CDR2 YYNGEE. Trimming pared 2 bases from V and 2 bases from J, leaving 12 bases between. The CDR3 is 15 residues long. The full variable domain, its missing parts supplied by reference TRBV9 and TRBJ2-3, is DSGVTQTPKHLITATGQRVTLRCSPRSGDLSVYWYQQSLDQGLQFLIQYYNGEERAKGNILERFSAQQFPDLHSELNLSSLELGDSALYFCASSVLGVNTDTQYFGPGTRLTVL.

The table lists this clonotype with a few counts. The CDR3 nucleotides read TGCGCCAGCAGCTACAAGGGGGCGGAGGAAAAACTGTTTTTT. Protein sequence: CASSYKGAEEKLFF. The chain recombines TRBV5-1 with TRBJ1-4, with 7 positions matching TRBD1. The trim removed 3 bases at V and 8 bases at J, leaving 7 bases unmatched. Germline V gene sequence: CDR1 SGHRS, CDR2 YFSETQ. This CDR3 has 14 amino acids.

This clonotype was observed a few times. This chain joins TRBV5-6 and TRBJ2-2; TRBD1 agrees at 8 bases. The V gene's germline CDR1 is SGHDT and CDR2 YYEEEE. There are 18 residues in the CDR3. The junction had 14 bases not matched to a gene; V was cut back by 4 bases and J by 3 bases. DNA for the CDR3: TGTGCCAGCAGCGTCACCTTAGCAGGGGGCGCCGACACCGGGGAGCTGTTTTTT. Translating it yields CASSVTLAGGADTGELFF.

This clonotype was observed a handful of times. The J gene is TRBJ1-4, the V gene TRBV20-1; 8 nucleotides agree with TRBD1. Germline lookup yields CDR1 DFQATT and CDR2 SNEGSKA (reference sequence). This CDR3 is 14 amino acids long. J was trimmed by 3 bases and V by 6 bases; bases with no gene match: 6. CDR3 sequence reads: CSALGQGANEKLFF. The CDR3 DNA is TGCAGTGCCCTTGGACAGGGTGCTAATGAAAAACTGTTTTTT.

The gene calls are TRBV30 and TRBJ2-3, with 9 bases aligning to TRBD1. Germline CDR1 GTSNPN, CDR2 SVGIG (reference sequence). The V segment lost 4 bases and the J segment 4 bases; nucleotides outside the gene matches: 9. The CDR3 runs 15 residues. The DNA for the CDR3 is TGTGCCTGGACCCGGGACAGGGTGACTCCAGATACGCAGTATTTT. It codes for CAWTRDRVTPDTQYF.

This clonotype was seen many times. The chain links TRBV7-2 to TRBJ2-1; 9 positions match TRBD1. The junction had 15 bases not matched to a gene; V was cut back by 5 bases and J by 7 bases. CDR1 SGHTA and CDR2 FQGNSA come from the germline V gene. The CDR3 spans 17 residues. This CDR3 is CASSPPTRAQGANEQFF. In DNA form, the CDR3 reads TGTGCCAGCAGCCCACCTACCCGAGCACAGGGGGCTAATGAGCAGTTCTTC.

This clonotype was observed a handful of times. This chain links TRBV5-1 with TRBJ2-2; no clear D. The CDR3 runs to 15 residues. Trimming removed 3 bases from V and 0 bases from J, with 9 bases in between. CDR1 is SGHRS and CDR2 is YFSETQ in the germline V gene. CDR3 sequence (DNA): TGCGCCAGCAGCTCCCGTAGAGCGAACACCGGGGAGCTGTTTTTT. This translates into CASSSRRANTGELFF.

This clonotype was detected only a few times. This chain connects TRBV6-5 to TRBJ2-1; 7 nucleotides line up with TRBD1. This CDR3 is 14 amino acids long. Germline V gene lookup returns CDR1 MNHEY and CDR2 SVGAGI. J lost 4 bases, V lost 6 bases, and 6 bases had no gene match. The CDR3 region has the DNA TGTGCCAGCAGATCCACAGGGGCTTACAATGAGCAGTTCTTC. Translated: CASRSTGAYNEQFF.

This clonotype was recorded a few times. J is TRBJ2-7 and V is TRBV4-1; TRBD1 matches 8 bases. J was trimmed by 2 bases and V by 4 bases; bases with no gene match: 7. The CDR3 is 15 amino acids. Germline V lookup: CDR1 MGHRA, CDR2 YSYEKL. The CDR3 spells CASSRLRTGPYEQYF. In DNA, the CDR3 is TGCGCCAGCAGCCGGCTGCGGACAGGGCCCTACGAGCAGTACTTC.

This clonotype came up a few times. The chain couples TRBV20-1 to TRBJ2-5; D gene ambiguous. Trimming left V 6 bases short and J 3 bases short, with 8 bases between. Germline loops: CDR1 DFQATT, CDR2 SNEGSKA (reference sequence). The CDR3 totals 11 residues. CDR3 loop: CSAESEETQYF. The CDR3 region has the DNA TGCAGTGCCGAGTCCGAAGAGACCCAGTACTTC.

In this sample, this clonotype turned up a few times. The V call is TRBV20-1, the J call TRBJ2-4; TRBD1 matches at 7 bases. Trimming took 1 base from V and 8 from J; bases not matched to a gene: 2. Germline V gene data show CDR1 as DFQATT and CDR2 as SNEGSKA (reference sequence). The CDR3 is 12 amino acids. This CDR3 is CSARVGGDIQYF. As DNA, the CDR3 is TGCAGTGCTAGAGTAGGGGGCGACATTCAGTACTTC.

This clonotype has a handful of counts. The chain joins TRBV15 to TRBJ2-2; a weak D match, TRBD2 (6 bases). Germline assignment: CDR1 LNHNV and CDR2 YYDKDF (reference sequence). The CDR3 is 13 amino acids. V was cut by 1 base and J by 6 bases, with 6 bases left in between. CDR3 nucleotides: TGTGCCACCAGCAGAGGGGGGGCCGGGGAGCTGTTTTTT. It translates to CATSRGGAGELFF.

This clonotype was seen only a few times. J is TRBJ2-1 and V is TRBV12-5; possible D gene TRBD1, 6 bases. The CDR3 is made up of 16 amino acids. V was trimmed by 6 bases and J by 7 bases, leaving 22 bases between them. Germline V lookup: CDR1 LGHNT, CDR2 FRNRAP. CDR3 bases: TGTGCTAGTGGCCCCGGTAGTGGGGGCTTTGTAAATGAGCAGTTCTTC. Its translation: CASGPGSGGFVNEQFF.

This clonotype was seen ten or more times. This chain connects TRBV29-1 to TRBJ1-1; D unclear. Trimming left V 6 bases short and J 0 bases short, with 8 bases between. CDR1 and CDR2 (germline): SQVTM, ANQGSEA. The CDR3 runs 12 residues. The CDR3 reads CSVTRLNTEAFF. CDR3 coding DNA: TGCAGCGTAACCCGTTTGAACACTGAAGCTTTCTTT.

This clonotype has a count of ten or more. The rearrangement uses TRBV5-1 and TRBJ2-1, with a weak D call TRBD1 (5 bases). The germline gives CDR1 SGHRS, CDR2 YFSETQ. The germline V and J ends were trimmed by 0 bases and 9 bases, with 10 bases remaining between them. This CDR3 is built from 13 residues. The DNA of the CDR3 is TGCGCCAGCAGCTTGGTAGGGGCTGGTGAGCAGTTCTTC. Translation: CASSLVGAGEQFF.

This clonotype has only a few counts. The gene calls are TRBV7-6 and TRBJ1-2; 7 bases map to TRBD1. The CDR3 consists of 13 residues. Germline-derived CDR1 and CDR2 are SGHVS and FNYEAQ. Trimming cost V 5 bases and J 8 bases; bases outside gene matches: 8. The CDR3 DNA is TGTGCCAGCAGCCCGGACAGGTTGAACGGCTACACCTTC. Translation: CASSPDRLNGYTF.

In its sample, this clonotype was seen many times. This chain links TRBV28 with TRBJ1-6, with D possibly being TRBD1 (5 bases). The CDR3 spans 15 residues. With 3 bases removed from V and 6 bases from J, the gap between germline ends came to 12 bases. Per germline, CDR1 MDHEN and CDR2 SYDVKM. The CDR3 DNA sequence: TGTGCCAGCAGTTTTCCGGGACTTACTAATTCACCCCTCCACTTT. This sequence encodes CASSFPGLTNSPLHF.

The chain employs TRBV20-1 and TRBJ1-4; D ambiguous. CDR3 length equals 13 residues. Germline CDR1 and CDR2: DFQATT and SNEGSKA (reference sequence). V lost 2 bases, J lost 3 bases, and 7 bases lay in between. The CDR3 loop reads CSARMGPNEKLFF. In DNA form, the CDR3 reads TGCAGTGCTAGAATGGGTCCTAATGAAAAACTGTTTTTT.

This clonotype was detected many times. This chain connects TRBV27 to TRBJ1-1; D remains ambiguous. V dropped 4 bases and J dropped 7 bases, with 13 bases sitting between them. The germline V gene has CDR1 MNHEY and CDR2 SMNVEV (reference sequence). CDR3 length: 13 residues. The CDR3 DNA follows: TGTGCCAGCAGTTATAGAATGGCCTTTGAAGCTTTCTTT. Amino acids: CASSYRMAFEAFF.

This clonotype was detected many times. The J gene is TRBJ2-1, the V gene TRBV20-1; TRBD2 matches at 9 bases. CDR3 length equals 13 residues. Germline V gene lookup returns CDR1 DFQATT and CDR2 SNEGSKA (reference sequence). The J segment lost 7 bases and the V segment lost 1 base, leaving 2 bases of the junction unmatched. The CDR3 region has the DNA TGCAGTGCTAGAGTCCTAGCGGGGAATGAGCAGTTCTTC. It specifies CSARVLAGNEQFF.

The chain joins TRBV4-1 to TRBJ1-1, with a weak D call TRBD1 (5 bases). CDR1 is MGHRA and CDR2 is YSYEKL in the germline V gene. The germline V and J ends were trimmed by 1 base and 2 bases, with 11 bases remaining between them. This CDR3 has 15 amino acids. The CDR3 DNA sequence: TGCGCCAGCAGCCAAGCCGGCGGGACCAACACTGAAGCTTTCTTT. Its protein product is CASSQAGGTNTEAFF.

The table lists this clonotype with a few counts. V usage is TRBV6-5 and J usage is TRBJ1-1; D possibly corresponds to TRBD1 (5 bases). This CDR3 spans 15 amino acids. Trimming removed 2 bases from V and 1 base from J, with 11 bases in between. CDR1 MNHEY and CDR2 SVGAGI come from the germline V gene. CDR3 bases: TGTGCCAGCAGTTACGCGGGGGAACAGAACACTGAAGCTTTCTTT. This codes for CASSYAGEQNTEAFF.

The sample holds many counts of this clonotype. V usage is TRBV18 and J usage is TRBJ2-7; the match to TRBD1 covers 10 bases. Germline V lookup: CDR1 KGHSH, CDR2 LQKENI. V lost 3 bases, J lost 2 bases, and 10 bases stayed unmatched. The CDR3 has 17 amino acids. CDR3 loop: CASSPLVSGQGPYEQYF. CDR3 coding DNA: TGTGCCAGCTCACCGTTGGTGTCGGGACAGGGGCCCTACGAGCAGTACTTC.

This clonotype was seen repeatedly, ten times or more. The chain has TRBV2 and TRBJ1-2, with D perhaps matching TRBD1 (6 bases). The CDR3 spans 14 residues. Germline CDR1 reads SNHLY; CDR2 reads FYNNEI. Trimming cost V 6 bases and J 1 base, with 12 bases left between them. The CDR3 region is CASRQGGINYGYTF. CDR3 sequence (DNA): TGTGCCAGCAGACAAGGGGGGATTAACTATGGCTACACCTTC.